Described below is a single T cell receptor beta chain sequence and its context. Its target is unknown. This entry comes from a study of cytomegalovirus exposure and HLA in healthy donors. Study-level points and caveats: Analyzed later, most CMV-associated TCR beta chains appeared HLA-restricted. An analysis was carried out at a later point. It showed that HLA-associated TCR beta chains were more clonally expanded than equally common non-associated chains.

The germline CDR1 and CDR2 sequences are SNHLY and FYNNEI. There are 13 residues in the CDR3. Trimming left V 6 bases short and J 2 bases short, with 10 bases between. Use of 60 Vbeta and 13 Jbeta primers characterized the PCR. The table came from immunoSEQ multiplex PCR; TCRdb's copy has only in-frame clones and leaves some out. The table lists under 150,000 clones, around 80% of them singletons. Sequenced: PBMCs. The rearrangement links TRBV2 to TRBJ1-1; D is unresolved. This clonotype was obtained from a woman between 45 and 65 years old in good health and CMV-seropositive. The chain's CDR3 is CASSSAVNTEAFF. CDR3 DNA sequence: TGTGCCAGCAGCTCTGCAGTCAACACTGAAGCTTTCTTT. Full variable domain (remainder filled in from reference TRBV2 and TRBJ1-1): EPEVTQTPSHQVTQMGQEVILRCVPISNHLYFYWYRQILGQKVEFLVSFYNNEISEKSEIFDDQFSVERPDGSNFTLKIRSTKLEDSAMYFCASSSAVNTEAFFGQGTRLTVV.